The entry below gives a single T cell receptor beta chain sequence along with its context. Its antigen is unidentified. Clones were sequenced by immunoSEQ multiplex PCR, and TCRdb holds only the in-frame ones, with some missing. Among roughly 260,000 clones listed, more than 80% were seen once. These data originate in a study of T cell responses to AZD1222 COVID-19 vaccine. Study at large: Recipients boosted at about 4 weeks or about 12 weeks are pooled. Study results and caveats: Across spike, vaccine-associated CD4 TCRs were found, dominant at 160-218 and 743-854.

V gave up 7 bases and J gave up 2 bases; unmatched junction bases: 4. Germline values: CDR1 LNHDA, CDR2 SQIVND (reference sequence). This CDR3 spans 14 amino acids. The chain links TRBV19 to TRBJ2-1; 8 nucleotides line up with TRBD2. The sequencing used peripheral blood, collected on day 0 of AZD1222 vaccination. This receptor was taken from an adult in good health. The CDR3 nucleotides are TGTGCCAGTACGGGAGGGGCCACCTACAATGAGCAGTTCTTC. The encoded protein is CASTGGATYNEQFF.